The TCR beta chain under discussion was sequenced for a study of blood T cell repertoires in COVID-19. Study context: PBMCs, B-cell-depleted T cells, or T cells provided the cDNA or gDNA that made up the material.

The CDR3 is 16 residues long. Trimming at V came to 5 bases and at J to 1 base, leaving 6 bases not matched to a gene. CDR1 and CDR2 from the germline V gene are KGHSH and LQKENI. Sequenced by immunoSEQ multiplex PCR; TCRdb stores in-frame clones only, minus some. Among over 120,000 clones listed, about 87% were seen once. The receptor's source is a woman aged 45 to 65 with active or convalescent COVID-19. The sequenced material came from peripheral blood. The chain links TRBV18 to TRBJ2-3; 10 bases are shared with TRBD2. CDR3 in DNA: TGTGCCAGCTCAAGGGCTAGCGGGAGCGGCACAGATACGCAGTATTTT. It translates to CASSRASGSGTDTQYF.